A single sample gave rise to the 14 T cell receptor beta chains below, sequenced in a study of T cells in Graves' hyperthyroidism and ophthalmopathy. Amplification of TCR beta CDR3 regions was performed using RNA transcripts as template. The TCR CDR3 was amplified in a first-round RT-PCR using the HTBI primer set. TCRdb processed the multiplex PCR reads anew with MiXCR; each CDR3 protein has one entry. Here the sample spans about half a million distinct CDR3 sequences, about 20% being singletons. Sequences were obtained from blood. The receptors come from a woman in her seventies with Graves' ophthalmopathy.

The chain combines TRBV4-1 with TRBJ1-5; TRBD1 matches 8 bases. CDR1 and CDR2 from the germline V gene are MGHRA and YSYEKL. V was pared by 0 bases and J by 4 bases, with 5 bases of the junction left unmatched. The CDR3 spans 16 residues. CDR3 coding DNA: TGCGCCAGCAGCCAAGATGACAGGGGAAGTAATCAGCCCCAGCATTTT. This encodes CASSQDDRGSNQPQHF.

The V and J genes are TRBV5-1 and TRBJ2-7; 13 positions agree with TRBD2. This CDR3 contains 15 residues. V was clipped by 5 bases and J by 4 bases; unmatched bases: 6. Per germline, CDR1 SGHRS and CDR2 YFSETQ. CDR3 DNA: TGCGCCAGCAGGTTAGGACTAGCGGGAGCATACGAGCAGTACTTC. Protein product: CASRLGLAGAYEQYF.

The chain uses TRBV12-3 or TRBV12-4 and TRBJ1-2, with D hard to call. This CDR3 has 14 amino acids. V shed 3 bases and J shed 1 base, with 9 bases lying between them. CDR3 nucleotides: TGTGCCAGCAGTTTTTTTGGGGTTAACTATGGCTACACCTTC. Protein sequence: CASSFFGVNYGYTF.

This clonotype was seen at least ten times. This sequence joins TRBV20-1 and TRBJ1-1; D uncertain. The V end lost 2 bases, the J end lost 0 bases, and 7 bases lay between the germline ends. The germline gives CDR1 DFQATT, CDR2 SNEGSKA (reference sequence). The CDR3 is 13 amino acids. CDR3 coding DNA: TGCAGTGCTAGAAGAGGATTGAACACTGAAGCTTTCTTT. Its translation: CSARRGLNTEAFF.

This clonotype was counted between two and nine times. The chain has TRBV7-2 and TRBJ2-5; TRBD2 matches at 7 bases. J gave up 11 bases and V 5 bases, and 5 bases lay outside the gene matches. Germline CDR1 SGHTA, CDR2 FQGNSA. The CDR3 is 11 amino acids. The CDR3 DNA reads as TGTGCCAGCAGCAAAGCGGGGATACAGTACTTC. Protein product: CASSKAGIQYF. Full variable domain (remainder filled in from reference TRBV7-2 and TRBJ2-5): GAGVSQSPSNKVTEKGKDVELRCDPISGHTALYWYRQSLGQGLEFLIYFQGNSAPDKSGLPSDRFSAERTGGSVSTLTIQRTQQEDSAVYLCASSKAGIQYFGPGTRLLVL.

A word on this clonotype: One end of the junction does not line up with germline, which may come from a read error. V gene TRBV11-2 combines with J gene TRBJ2-7, with D perhaps matching TRBD1 or TRBD2 (5 bases each). The CDR3 has 12 residues. Germline V gives CDR1 SGHAT, CDR2 FQNNGV. This CDR3 reads CANSLGAYEQYF. DNA for the CDR3: TGTGCCAACAGCTTGGGGGCCTACGAGCAGTACTTC.

Regarding this clonotype: A much larger clone lies a single base off, so this may be a read error. V and J are TRBV2 and TRBJ1-1; D gene uncertain. The CDR3 loop spans 11 amino acids. V was pared by 8 bases and J by 11 bases, with 15 bases between. Germline loops: CDR1 SNHLY, CDR2 FYNNEI. CDR3 region: CASHRGSYAFF. The CDR3 DNA reads TGTGCCAGCCACCGAGGTAGTTATGCTTTCTTT. The whole variable domain, remainder taken from reference TRBV2 and TRBJ1-1, is EPEVTQTPSHQVTQMGQEVILRCVPISNHLYFYWYRQILGQKVEFLVSFYNNEISEKSEIFDDQFSVERPDGSNFTLKIRSTKLEDSAMYFCASHRGSYAFFGQGTRLTVV.

The chain carries TRBV9 and TRBJ1-5; a weak D match, TRBD1 (5 bases). CDR1 is SGDLS and CDR2 is YYNGEE in the germline V gene. The CDR3 covers 15 residues. The V end lost 4 bases, the J end lost 0 bases, and 11 bases lay between the germline ends. CDR3 DNA sequence: TGTGCCAGCAGCTTCGGGGCAAATAGCAATCAGCCCCAGCATTTT. It is translated as CASSFGANSNQPQHF.

This clonotype was seen ten or more times. The J gene is TRBJ1-1, the V gene TRBV28; TRBD1 matches 9 bases. Germline V gene data show CDR1 as MDHEN and CDR2 as SYDVKM. V lost 6 bases to trimming and J lost 0 bases; unmatched junction nucleotides: 8. CDR3 size: 16 residues. For the CDR3, the DNA is TGTGCCAGCAGACTTCGACAGGGGGAGATGAACACTGAAGCTTTCTTT. It codes for CASRLRQGEMNTEAFF.

The chain links TRBV20-1 to TRBJ2-2; 12 nucleotides match TRBD1. Germline V lookup: CDR1 DFQATT, CDR2 SNEGSKA (reference sequence). The CDR3 consists of 15 residues. J gave up 4 bases and V 3 bases, and 3 bases lay outside the gene matches. The CDR3 loop reads CSARGQGASTGELFF. The CDR3 bases are TGCAGTGCTAGGGGACAGGGGGCGAGCACCGGGGAGCTGTTTTTT.

This clonotype was seen more than once but under ten times. The chain combines TRBV3-1 with TRBJ1-5; D unresolved. Trimming took 3 bases from V and 4 from J, leaving 7 bases between them. The CDR3 contains 13 residues. The germline V gene encodes CDR1 LGHDT and CDR2 YNNKEL (reference sequence). CDR3 sequence reads: CASSQLGNQPQHF. The CDR3 DNA sequence: TGTGCCAGCAGCCAGTTGGGAAATCAGCCCCAGCATTTT. The full variable domain, rest sourced from reference TRBV3-1 and TRBJ1-5, is DTAVSQTPKYLVTQMGNDKSIKCEQNLGHDTMYWYKQDSKKFLKIMFSYNNKELIINETVPNRFSPKSPDKAHLNLHINSLELGDSAVYFCASSQLGNQPQHFGDGTRLSIL.

There are a few counts of this clonotype. This chain connects TRBV6-1 to TRBJ1-4; D remains ambiguous. V lost 10 bases, J lost 12 bases, and 18 bases lay in between. Germline CDR1 reads MNHNS; CDR2 reads SASEGT. The CDR3 length is 12 residues. CDR3 DNA sequence: TGTGCCATTCGGAACCTCCGAGGAGAACTGTTTTTT. It translates to CAIRNLRGELFF.

V is TRBV4-3 and J is TRBJ1-5; D is unresolved. V lost 0 bases and J 0 bases, leaving 6 bases between the germline ends. CDR1 LGHNA and CDR2 YSLEER come from the germline V gene. This CDR3 is 15 amino acids long. CDR3 residues: CASSQENYSNQPQHF. Written as DNA, the CDR3 is TGCGCCAGCAGCCAAGAAAATTATAGCAATCAGCCCCAGCATTTT.

This clonotype was found many times. The rearrangement joins TRBV28 to TRBJ1-4; D remains unclear. The CDR3 consists of 15 residues. Per germline, CDR1 MDHEN and CDR2 SYDVKM. V lost 5 bases to trimming and J lost 4 bases, with 14 bases between them. CDR3 sequence (DNA): TGTGCCAGCAGTCTAACCGAGACTATTAATGAAAAACTGTTTTTT. Protein: CASSLTETINEKLFF.